The 15 T cell receptor beta chains below all came from one sample that was sequenced in a study of T cells in localized non-small cell lung cancer. Method: immunoSEQ multiplex PCR; TCRdb's copy keeps in-frame clones and lacks some. Here the sample spans tens of thousands of clones, 93% being singletons. Material: peripheral blood, obtained before any cancer treatment. The source of these receptors is a female donor aged 60 or older with stage I lung adenocarcinoma.

The chain links TRBV19 to TRBJ1-5, with 7 bases matching TRBD1. J lost 0 bases, V lost 1 base, and 3 bases had no gene match. The germline V gene has CDR1 LNHDA and CDR2 SQIVND (reference sequence). This CDR3 region has 16 residues. The CDR3 sequence is CASSIGGTASNQPQHF. CDR3 coding DNA: TGTGCCAGTAGTATAGGGGGGACAGCTAGCAATCAGCCCCAGCATTTT. Full variable domain (rest looked up from reference TRBV19 and TRBJ1-5): DGGITQSPKYLFRKEGQNVTLSCEQNLNHDAMYWYRQDPGQGLRLIYYSQIVNDFQKGDIAEGYSVSREKKESFPLTVTSAQKNPTAFYLCASSIGGTASNQPQHFGDGTRLSIL.

The DNA of the CDR3 is TGCAGCGTTGAACTGGGCAGGCCCCCGTTCACCTTC. Its protein product is CSVELGRPPFTF. This rearrangement joins TRBV29-1 to TRBJ1-2; no clear D. Germline V lookup: CDR1 SQVTM, CDR2 ANQGSEA. V lost 2 bases, J lost 13 bases, and 17 bases lay in between. This CDR3 contains 12 residues.

This chain joins TRBV5-1 and TRBJ2-5; 9 nucleotides match TRBD1. There are 14 residues in the CDR3. CDR1 SGHRS and CDR2 YFSETQ come from the germline V gene. V dropped 7 bases and J dropped 1; count of bases not matched to a gene: 5. The CDR3, as DNA: TGCGCCAGCGGCCCGACAGGGGGCCAAGAGACCCAGTACTTC. Amino acid sequence: CASGPTGGQETQYF.

The chain has TRBV19 and TRBJ2-5, with D hard to call. Trimming pared 3 bases from V and 5 bases from J, leaving 10 bases between. Per the germline V gene, CDR1 is LNHDA and CDR2 is SQIVND (reference sequence). This CDR3 region has 13 residues. CDR3 residues: CASSIQVSETQYF. Written as DNA, the CDR3 is TGTGCCAGTAGTATCCAGGTGTCGGAGACCCAGTACTTC. Drawing the rest from reference TRBV19 and TRBJ2-5, the complete variable domain is DGGITQSPKYLFRKEGQNVTLSCEQNLNHDAMYWYRQDPGQGLRLIYYSQIVNDFQKGDIAEGYSVSREKKESFPLTVTSAQKNPTAFYLCASSIQVSETQYFGPGTRLLVL.

This chain links TRBV11-2 with TRBJ2-3; the D is unclear. V lost 5 bases and J 3 bases, leaving 6 bases between the germline ends. The germline V gene has CDR1 SGHAT and CDR2 FQNNGV. The CDR3 has 12 residues. The CDR3 loop is CASSLGTDTQYF. The CDR3 nucleotides read TGTGCCAGCAGCCTAGGAACAGATACGCAGTATTTT.

This clone was recorded only once. V gene TRBV7-2 combines with J gene TRBJ2-7; D is unresolved. The V and J ends lost 2 bases and 3 bases respectively, with 8 bases between them. Germline V CDR1 and CDR2: SGHTA, FQGNSA. The CDR3 sequence is 13 residues long. The CDR3 spells CASSLQRGYEQYF. DNA for the CDR3: TGTGCCAGCAGCTTACAACGAGGCTACGAGCAGTACTTC.

This rearrangement joins TRBV10-3 to TRBJ1-1, with D maybe TRBD1 (6 bases). The CDR3 sequence is 15 residues long. Deletions cut 5 bases from V and 3 bases from J, with 16 bases between. Germline V gene lookup returns CDR1 ENHRY and CDR2 SYGVKD. This CDR3 is CAISPGAGRDTEAFF. The CDR3 bases are TGTGCCATCAGTCCAGGGGCCGGAAGGGACACTGAAGCTTTCTTT.

The rearrangement uses TRBV6-5 and TRBJ1-1, with TRBD1 as a possible D gene (6 bases). CDR3 length: 14 amino acids. Trimming left V 4 bases short and J 10 bases short, with 19 bases between. Germline CDR1 is MNHEY and CDR2 is SVGAGI. The CDR3 loop reads CASSSPGHVVGAFF. The CDR3 DNA reads TGTGCCAGCAGTTCCCCGGGACACGTCGTTGGAGCTTTCTTT.

This chain connects TRBV11-2 to TRBJ2-7; 8 bases line up with TRBD1. CDR3 length: 18 amino acids. Germline lookup yields CDR1 SGHAT and CDR2 FQNNGV. V gave up 0 bases and J gave up 2 bases; unmatched junction bases: 12. CDR3 DNA: TGTGCCAGCAGCTTAGAAAGGGGAAGGACAGGGTGGACCTACGAGCAGTACTTC. Translated: CASSLERGRTGWTYEQYF.

The chain couples TRBV4-3 to TRBJ2-2, with D uncertain. Trimming pared 4 bases from V and 2 bases from J, leaving 14 bases between. Germline V gene data show CDR1 as LGHNA and CDR2 as YSLEER. The CDR3 has 16 residues. As DNA, the CDR3 is TGCGCCAGCAGCCCCCAATCTGCGGCCAACACCGGGGAGCTGTTTTTT. Encoded protein: CASSPQSAANTGELFF.

The chain combines TRBV7-3 with TRBJ2-3; 7 bases map to TRBD2. This CDR3 spans 15 amino acids. V lost 3 bases to trimming and J lost 0 bases; unmatched junction nucleotides: 3. From germline, CDR1 is SGHTA and CDR2 FQGTGA. Here the CDR3 DNA reads TGTGCCAGCAGCTTCTCTAGCGGAAGCACAGATACGCAGTATTTT. Residues: CASSFSSGSTDTQYF.

The chain couples TRBV30 to TRBJ2-7, with D uncertain. Trimming took off 3 bases at V and 1 base at J, with 10 bases between the two ends. Germline CDR1 and CDR2: GTSNPN and SVGIG (reference sequence). The CDR3 has 13 amino acids. This CDR3 is CAWRDVKSYEQYV. CDR3 bases: TGTGCCTGGAGGGATGTAAAATCCTACGAGCAGTACGTC.

The chain recombines TRBV5-4 with TRBJ2-7; 8 bases are shared with TRBD2. Germline-derived CDR1 and CDR2 are SGHNT and YYREEE (reference sequence). This CDR3 region has 13 residues. The junction had 3 bases not matched to a gene; V was cut back by 1 base and J by 6 bases. CDR3 in DNA: TGTGCCAGCAGCTTGAAGCGGGAGCTCGAGCAGTACGTC. Its translation is CASSLKRELEQYV.

Regarding this clone: The germline gene is not matched at one end of the junction; a read error may be the cause. Other DNA sequences in this sample translate to the same CDR3. V gene TRBV10-3 combines with J gene TRBJ2-3; TRBD2 agrees at 10 bases. This CDR3 region has 14 residues. Germline CDR1 ENHRY, CDR2 SYGVKD. In nucleotides, the CDR3 is TGTGCCATCAAGAGCGGGGGGGCTGGAGATACGCAGTATTTC. This sequence encodes CAIKSGGAGDTQYF.

In DNA, the CDR3 is TGTGCCAGCAGCTCGGGACAGGAGGATGAAAAACTGTTTTTT. It is translated as CASSSGQEDEKLFF. V usage is TRBV5-4 and J usage is TRBJ1-4, with 8 nucleotides matching TRBD1. The CDR3 is made up of 14 amino acids. Trimming removed 3 bases from V and 6 bases from J; junction bases left unmatched: 4. Germline V CDR1 and CDR2: SGHNT, YYREEE (reference sequence).